Following are 5 T cell receptor beta chains from one sample sequenced in a study of cytomegalovirus exposure and HLA in healthy donors. With 60 Vbeta and 13 Jbeta primers, the PCR was carried out. The repertoire was sequenced with immunoSEQ multiplex PCR; TCRdb's copy has only in-frame clones and lacks some. This sample contains some 110,000 clones. The sequenced sample consisted of PBMCs. These receptors originate from a man aged 35 to 55 in good health and CMV-seropositive.

The rearrangement uses TRBV6-5 and TRBJ2-7; D may be TRBD1 (6 bases). Trimming shortened V by 0 bases and J by 3 bases, and 9 bases separated the two germline ends. Germline-derived CDR1 and CDR2 are MNHEY and SVGAGI. There are 14 residues in the CDR3. The CDR3 sequence: CASSYSGTYYEQYF. The CDR3 DNA reads TGTGCCAGCAGTTACTCCGGGACATACTACGAGCAGTACTTC.

The chain has TRBV4-3 and TRBJ2-6, with TRBD1 identical over 8 bases. The trim removed 4 bases at V and 0 bases at J, leaving 5 bases unmatched. The germline CDR1 and CDR2 sequences are LGHNA and YSLEER. The CDR3 totals 17 residues. The CDR3 loop is CASSLDRGPSGANVLTF. The CDR3 region has the DNA TGCGCCAGCAGCCTTGACAGGGGTCCCTCTGGGGCCAACGTCCTGACTTTC.

The chain has TRBV6-1 and TRBJ1-5; D uncertain. Germline CDR1 and CDR2: MNHNS and SASEGT. The CDR3 has 14 amino acids. V lost 4 bases and J 1 base, leaving 8 bases between the germline ends. CDR3 sequence (DNA): TGTGCCAGCAGTGTTGTAGAGAGCAATCAGCCCCAGCATTTT. Translated: CASSVVESNQPQHF.

This chain joins TRBV7-9 and TRBJ2-4; the D gene is possibly TRBD1 (7 bases). Trimming stripped 5 bases from V and 6 bases from J, with 14 bases between. There are 14 residues in the CDR3. CDR1 and CDR2 (germline): SEHNR, FQNEAQ (reference sequence). The CDR3 loop reads CASSPAGGRNIQYF. The CDR3 bases are TGTGCCAGCAGCCCCGCAGGGGGGAGAAACATTCAGTACTTC.

In regard to this clone: Compared with germline, one end of the junction differs, possibly owing to a read error. The chain recombines TRBV7-6 with TRBJ2-3, with D possibly being TRBD1 (6 bases). CDR1 and CDR2 (germline): SGHVS, FNYEAQ. The CDR3 is made up of 20 amino acids. The CDR3 sequence: CANSLYPRQGMSRGTDTQYF. DNA for the CDR3: TGTGCCAACAGCTTGTACCCCCGCCAGGGGATGAGTAGGGGGACAGATACGCAGTATTTT.